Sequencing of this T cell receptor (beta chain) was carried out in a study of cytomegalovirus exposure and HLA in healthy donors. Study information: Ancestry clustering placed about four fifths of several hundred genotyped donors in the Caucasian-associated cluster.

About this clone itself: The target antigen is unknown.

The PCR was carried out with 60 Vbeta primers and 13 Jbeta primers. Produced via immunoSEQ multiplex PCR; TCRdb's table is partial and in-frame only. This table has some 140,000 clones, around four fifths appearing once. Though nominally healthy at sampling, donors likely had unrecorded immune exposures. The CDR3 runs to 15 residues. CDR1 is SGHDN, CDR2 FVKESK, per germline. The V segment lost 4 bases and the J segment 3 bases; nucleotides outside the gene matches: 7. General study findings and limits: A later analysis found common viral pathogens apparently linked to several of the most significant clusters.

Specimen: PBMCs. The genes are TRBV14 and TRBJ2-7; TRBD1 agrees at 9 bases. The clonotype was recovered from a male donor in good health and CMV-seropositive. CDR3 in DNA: TGTGCCAGCAGCCGACCGGGACAGGGATACTACGAGCAGTACTTC. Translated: CASSRPGQGYYEQYF.